The text below deals with one TCR beta chain. Its specificity is unknown. The length of the CDR3 is 13 residues. Trimming took off 5 bases at V and 6 bases at J, with 11 bases between the two ends. Germline CDR1 reads MNHEY; CDR2 reads SVGAGI. The PCR was carried out with 60 Vbeta primers and 13 Jbeta primers. Libraries were prepared by immunoSEQ multiplex PCR; TCRdb keeps only in-frame clonotypes and omits some of them. The sample records 90,000 to 120,000 clones, 82% being singletons. This sample stems from a study of cytomegalovirus exposure and HLA in healthy donors. Whole-study findings and limits: Investigators reported approximately 170 TCR beta chains as tied to cytomegalovirus. Cytomegalovirus status was reportedly diagnosed by the classifier with high sensitivity and specificity. Despite most TCR sequences being rare, some public TCRs occurred in many donors.

All the people who gave samples were healthy bone marrow donors. The source of this sequence is a man aged 30 to 39 in good health and CMV-seropositive. Sequencing input: PBMCs. The gene calls are TRBV6-5 and TRBJ1-5; D might be TRBD1 (6 bases). This CDR3 reads CASSTGLGQPQHF. CDR3 DNA: TGTGCCAGCAGTACAGGGTTGGGTCAGCCCCAGCATTTT.